A single sample gave rise to the 16 T cell receptor beta chains below, sequenced in a study of cytomegalovirus exposure and HLA in healthy donors. PCR amplification relied on 60 Vbeta primers (plus 13 Jbeta primers). Sequencing was performed with immunoSEQ multiplex PCR; in TCRdb, only in-frame clones are kept and a portion is missing. With some 110,000 clones in the sample, the ten largest clones hold 6.5% to 7%. The sample taken for sequencing was PBMCs. The receptors were sampled from a man aged 35-49 years in good health and CMV-seropositive.

Judged by frequency, this clone is medium-sized. Additional DNA sequences in this sample encode the identical CDR3. This sequence joins TRBV6-5 and TRBJ1-5, with D maybe TRBD1 (6 bases). CDR1 is MNHEY, CDR2 SVGAGI, per germline. V shed 9 bases and J shed 3 bases, with 15 bases lying between them. The length of the CDR3 is 14 residues. CDR3 protein: CASGGYRDNQPQHF. CDR3 sequence (DNA): TGTGCCAGTGGTGGATACAGGGACAATCAGCCCCAGCATTTT.

The V gene is TRBV29-1, the J gene TRBJ1-4, with TRBD1 matching over 7 bases. This CDR3 comprises 12 residues. The junction had 11 bases not matched to a gene; V was cut back by 4 bases and J by 15 bases. Germline V gene sequence: CDR1 SQVTM, CDR2 ANQGSEA. The CDR3 region has the DNA TGCAGCGTTGGGGACAGCATTAATGTGATGTTTTTT. It encodes CSVGDSINVMFF.

The rearrangement uses TRBV29-1 and TRBJ2-2, with 11 bases identical to TRBD2. This CDR3 spans 16 amino acids. Losses at the gene ends were 1 base for V and 6 bases for J; bases not matched to a gene: 7. In germline, CDR1 is SQVTM, CDR2 ANQGSEA. The CDR3 here is CSVEGHSGRGAGELFF. The CDR3 nucleotides read TGCAGCGTTGAAGGCCATAGCGGGAGGGGGGCCGGGGAGCTGTTTTTT.

The chain uses TRBV27 and TRBJ2-3, with TRBD1 matching over 10 bases. This CDR3 is built from 14 residues. Germline V gene lookup returns CDR1 MNHEY and CDR2 SMNVEV (reference sequence). The trim removed 4 bases at V and 3 bases at J, leaving 1 base unmatched. This chain's CDR3 is CASSWTGGTDTQYF. The DNA for the CDR3 is TGTGCCAGCAGTTGGACAGGGGGGACAGATACGCAGTATTTT.

CDR3 DNA: TGTGCCAGCGCCCGCGGGCCACGTCCAGGGGGCGACACCGGGGAGCTGTTTTTT. Amino acid sequence: CASARGPRPGGDTGELFF. The chain recombines TRBV2 with TRBJ2-2; 8 bases fit TRBD1. Trimming removed 8 bases from V and 3 bases from J; junction bases left unmatched: 17. The CDR3 extends over 18 amino acids. Per germline, CDR1 SNHLY and CDR2 FYNNEI.

The chain is built from TRBV25-1 and TRBJ2-2; TRBD2 is a possible D gene (5 bases). This CDR3 spans 13 amino acids. Germline CDR1 reads MGHDK; CDR2 reads SYGVNS. The V end was cut by 3 bases, the J end by 3 bases, with 5 bases between. CDR3 nucleotide sequence: TGTGCCAGCAGTGAGAGGGACACCGGGGAGCTGTTTTTT. This gives the protein CASSERDTGELFF.

The V gene is TRBV10-3, the J gene TRBJ1-6, with a possible D match to TRBD1 (6 bases). V gave up 6 bases and J gave up 10 bases, with 19 bases separating them. Germline V CDR1 and CDR2: ENHRY, SYGVKD. This CDR3 has 15 amino acids. This CDR3 is CAIRGQLSSGSPLHF. DNA of the CDR3: TGTGCCATCAGAGGACAGTTATCATCGGGCTCACCCCTCCACTTT.

The chain carries TRBV28 and TRBJ2-7; 7 nucleotides match TRBD2. Germline loops: CDR1 MDHEN, CDR2 SYDVKM. The CDR3 is 15 amino acids. V shed 6 bases, J shed 3 bases, and the junction held 11 bases outside the gene matches. The CDR3 DNA follows: TGTGCCAGCAGCCCGGGGCTAGCGGTAATCTACGAGCAGTACTTC. This gives the protein CASSPGLAVIYEQYF.

This chain links TRBV19 with TRBJ1-1; 8 bases line up with TRBD1. The CDR3 runs 15 residues. From germline, CDR1 is LNHDA and CDR2 SQIVND (reference sequence). Trimming took 2 bases from V and 5 from J; bases not matched to a gene: 7. The CDR3 region has the DNA TGTGCCAGTAGTATAAGGACAGGGAGTAGGACTGAAGCTTTCTTT. Its protein is CASSIRTGSRTEAFF.

The chain joins TRBV19 to TRBJ2-1; 10 bases are a match to TRBD2. From germline, CDR1 is LNHDA and CDR2 SQIVND (reference sequence). The CDR3 covers 16 residues. V gave up 5 bases and J gave up 5 bases; unmatched junction bases: 9. The CDR3 protein is CASSFPSGSNDNEQFF. CDR3 coding DNA: TGTGCCAGTAGTTTCCCTAGCGGGAGTAATGACAATGAGCAGTTCTTC.

The rearrangement links TRBV15 to TRBJ2-5, with 10 bases aligning to TRBD1. The V gene end was trimmed by 5 bases and the J gene end by 5 bases; junction bases not matched to a gene: 11. Germline V gives CDR1 LNHNV, CDR2 YYDKDF (reference sequence). The CDR3 has 16 amino acids. CDR3 in amino acids: CATSEGRDRGEETQYF. The CDR3 DNA follows: TGTGCCACCAGCGAGGGAAGGGACAGGGGAGAGGAGACCCAGTACTTC.

On this clone itself: The CDR3 end shows no conserved phenylalanine or tryptophan, and so a read error is likely. This chain joins TRBV15 and TRBJ1-2, with a weak D call TRBD1 (6 bases). Trimming stripped 1 base from V and 5 bases from J, with 23 bases between. The CDR3 sequence is 18 residues long. Germline CDR1 is LNHNV and CDR2 is YYDKDF (reference sequence). The CDR3 DNA reads TGTGCCACCAGCAGAGCTCAGTCCCGAACAGGGTCTTTGTATGGCTACACCCTC. Its protein product is CATSRAQSRTGSLYGYTL.

About this clone: The junction departs from the called germline gene at one end, perhaps through a read error. J is TRBJ1-4 and V is TRBV9; D is unresolved. Germline CDR1 is SGDLS and CDR2 is YYNGEE. This CDR3 contains 14 residues. CDR3 in DNA: TGTGCCGGCAGCGTAGCTGCAACTAATGAAAAACTGTTTTTT. Encoded protein: CAGSVAATNEKLFF.

The CDR3 DNA reads TGTGCCACCAGCAGAGATCTGGGTAGGACAGGGAGTTATGAGCAGTTCTTC. Translation: CATSRDLGRTGSYEQFF. This sequence joins TRBV15 and TRBJ2-1, with 8 bases identical to TRBD1. Germline V CDR1 and CDR2: LNHNV, YYDKDF (reference sequence). This CDR3 has 17 amino acids. V was clipped by 0 bases and J by 8 bases; unmatched bases: 12.

The CDR3 region is CASRGPTDTQYF. CDR3 coding DNA: TGTGCCAGTCGGGGTCCCACAGATACGCAGTATTTT. The V gene is TRBV19, the J gene TRBJ2-3; possible D gene TRBD2, 5 bases. This CDR3 contains 12 residues. Trimming stripped 8 bases from V and 2 bases from J, with 8 bases between. Looked up from germline, CDR1 is LNHDA and CDR2 is SQIVND (reference sequence).

The V call is TRBV27, the J call TRBJ1-1; 8 bases match TRBD1. This CDR3 region has 17 residues. Per the germline V gene, CDR1 is MNHEY and CDR2 is SMNVEV (reference sequence). Trimming at V came to 8 bases and at J to 1 base, leaving 15 bases not matched to a gene. The CDR3 is CASFFSKYRGKNTEAFF. The CDR3 DNA is TGTGCCAGCTTTTTTTCGAAATACAGGGGGAAGAACACTGAAGCTTTCTTT.